Reported below is one TCR beta chain. The data were obtained in a study of T cells in Graves' hyperthyroidism and ophthalmopathy. TCR beta CDR3 regions were amplified from RNA. During a first-round RT-PCR of the TCR CDR3, the HTBI primer set was used. Each CDR3 protein gets one entry after TCRdb re-called the multiplex PCR reads with MiXCR. The sample has 730,000 or so distinct CDR3 sequences, 15% to 20% seen once. Germline V lookup: CDR1 MNHEY, CDR2 SVGAGI. The V gene end was trimmed by 0 bases and the J gene end by 4 bases; junction bases not matched to a gene: 4. This CDR3 has 16 residues. The specimen sequenced was blood. This sequence originates from a woman in her 50s with Graves' hyperthyroidism that later progressed to Graves' ophthalmopathy. The V and J genes are TRBV6-5 and TRBJ2-2; TRBD2 aligns across 8 bases. CDR3 protein: CASSYSGGGFTGELFF. As DNA, the CDR3 is TGTGCCAGCAGTTACTCCGGGGGGGGATTCACCGGGGAGCTGTTTTTT.